This TCR beta chain originates from a study of T-cell memory formation after mild COVID-19. Study information: Each donor largely had its own TCR clusters.

Trimming at V came to 5 bases and at J to 1 base, leaving 4 bases not matched to a gene. The CDR3 is 15 amino acids. The germline V gene has CDR1 SGHAT and CDR2 FQNNGV. General observations from the study: Some responding clones appeared in pre-infection memory, suggesting cross-reactive memory joined. While clones contracting from day 15 to 85 were balanced between CD4 and CD8, later expanders leaned CD4+.

Only a few counts were recorded for this clonotype. Its specificity is not known. A single record per CDR3 protein comes from TCRdb applying MiXCR to the 5' RACE reads. The sample lists around 340,000 distinct CDR3 sequences, about 15% occurring once. The sequence was collected from a man younger than 35 who had mild COVID-19 (a few samples of this study predate the infection). Cell type and time point are not known. This chain connects TRBV11-2 to TRBJ2-7; 11 nucleotides agree with TRBD1. The sequenced material came from PBMCs or a T cell subset sorted from them (not recorded which). The CDR3 region has the DNA TGTGCCAGCAGCCAAGGACAGGGGGCTTCCTACGAGCAGTACTTC. Translated: CASSQGQGASYEQYF.